These T cell receptor beta chains were read from a single sample in a study of blood T cell repertoires in COVID-19. The method was immunoSEQ multiplex PCR; TCRdb's version includes in-frame clones alone and lacks a portion of them. The profile covers about 12,000 clones, with 82% appearing a single time and around a fifth taken by the ten largest. Source material: peripheral blood. These receptors were collected from a human donor in a cohort sampled during active COVID-19. Each CDR3 is given with its conserved first and last residue. The order of the fields is CDR3 DNA, CDR3 protein, clone size, V gene, J gene, CDR3 length, D gene. A D gene is named only where the DNA matches it firmly. The listing skips clone size in some rows; elsewhere it reads once, few, many or a size class.

cdr3_nt: TGCGCCAGCAGCTGGGCGAATCCGGACAGCTACGAGCAGTACTTC
cdr3_aa: CASSWANPDSYEQYF
clone_size: once
v_call: TRBV5-1
j_call: TRBJ2-7
cdr3_length: 15
d_call: .

cdr3_nt: TGTGCCACCCACTCCGGACAGGTGAGAGAGACCCAGTACTTC
cdr3_aa: CATHSGQVRETQYF
clone_size: .
v_call: TRBV24-1
j_call: TRBJ2-5
cdr3_length: 14
d_call: TRBD1

cdr3_nt: TGCGCCAGCAGCCAAGCCCCGACATTACAAGAGCAGTACTTC
cdr3_aa: CASSQAPTLQEQYF
clone_size: .
v_call: TRBV4-1
j_call: TRBJ2-7
cdr3_length: 14
d_call: .

cdr3_nt: TGTGCCAGCACCCAAGTTGGGACAGGGGAGTATGAGCAGTTCTTC
cdr3_aa: CASTQVGTGEYEQFF
clone_size: .
v_call: TRBV7-9
j_call: TRBJ2-1
cdr3_length: 15
d_call: TRBD1

cdr3_nt: TGTGCCAGCAGTTTAGCAGCGGGGGGGTTTACGCAGTATTTT
cdr3_aa: CASSLAAGGFTQYF
clone_size: .
v_call: TRBV28
j_call: TRBJ2-3
cdr3_length: 14
d_call: TRBD2

cdr3_nt: TGTGCCAGCTCCAGGGGAGGGATGGAGTATGGCTACACCTTC
cdr3_aa: CASSRGGMEYGYTF
clone_size: few
v_call: TRBV18
j_call: TRBJ1-2
cdr3_length: 14
d_call: .

cdr3_nt: TGTGCCAGCAGTCTAAGGGGGGGGGCTTTCTTT
cdr3_aa: CASSLRGGAFF
clone_size: .
v_call: TRBV12-3/TRBV12-4
j_call: TRBJ1-1
cdr3_length: 11
d_call: .

cdr3_nt: TGCGCCAGCAGCCGCCGACTGTGGGCGGGGGTGGCCCAGTACTTC
cdr3_aa: CASSRRLWAGVAQYF
clone_size: .
v_call: TRBV4-1
j_call: TRBJ2-5
cdr3_length: 15
d_call: TRBD2

cdr3_nt: TGTGCCAGCAGCTTAGCGCTCGGGGGCACTGAAGCTTTCTTT
cdr3_aa: CASSLALGGTEAFF
clone_size: medium-sized
v_call: TRBV7-9
j_call: TRBJ1-1
cdr3_length: 14
d_call: .

cdr3_nt: TGCGCCAGCAGAATCGAACAGGGTGAAGCTTTCTTT
cdr3_aa: CASRIEQGEAFF
clone_size: .
v_call: TRBV5-1
j_call: TRBJ1-1
cdr3_length: 12
d_call: .